One sample yielded the 21 T cell receptor beta chains listed below, sequenced in a study of early T cells in non-severe SARS-CoV-2 infection. TCRdb called the 5' RACE reads again in MiXCR, with one record for every CDR3 protein. The sample contains more than 80,000 distinct CDR3 sequences, approximately 11% of which appear only once. Sequences were obtained from whole blood. The receptors derive from an adult who was a healthcare worker with PCR-confirmed SARS-CoV-2 infection or an uninfected control (not recorded which).

This clonotype has a handful of counts. V is TRBV19 and J is TRBJ1-2; D is unclear. From germline, CDR1 is LNHDA and CDR2 SQIVND (reference sequence). The CDR3 runs 13 residues. Trimming left V 6 bases short and J 4 bases short, with 12 bases between. The CDR3 reads CASSTREGYGYTF. The CDR3 coding sequence is TGTGCCAGTAGCACCCGGGAAGGCTATGGCTACACCTTC.

This clonotype was found once. The rearrangement links TRBV7-3 to TRBJ2-1, with 11 bases lining up with TRBD2. J lost 9 bases, V lost 5 bases, and 9 bases had no gene match. Germline-derived CDR1 and CDR2 are SGHTA and FQGTGA. CDR3 size: 15 residues. CDR3 DNA sequence: TGTGCCAGCAGCCTCATGCGGCTAGCGGGAGGTGAGCAGTTCTTC. Translated, it gives CASSLMRLAGGEQFF.

This rearrangement joins TRBV5-8 to TRBJ1-2; the match to TRBD1 covers 7 bases. In germline, CDR1 is SGHTS, CDR2 YDEGEE. This CDR3 comprises 15 residues. V lost 2 bases to trimming and J lost 2 bases; unmatched junction nucleotides: 6. In DNA form, the CDR3 reads TGTGCCAGCAGCTTTGGGGACAGAGACAACTATGGCTACACCTTC. The encoded protein is CASSFGDRDNYGYTF.

This chain uses TRBV20-1 with TRBJ2-1, with no clear D. Germline values: CDR1 DFQATT, CDR2 SNEGSKA (reference sequence). The CDR3 is 11 amino acids. V was pared by 1 base and J by 5 bases, with 3 bases between. In nucleotides, the CDR3 is TGCAGTGCTAGAGTAAACAATGAGCAGTTCTTC. Translated: CSARVNNEQFF.

A note on this clonotype: One junction end disagrees with the germline gene, perhaps due to a read error. The chain's CDR3 is CASSLDGTVAFF. CDR3 DNA: TGTGCCAGCAGCTTGGATGGCACTGTAGCTTTCTTT. This chain connects TRBV5-4 to TRBJ1-1; D is undetermined. The CDR3 spans 12 residues. In germline, CDR1 is SGHNT, CDR2 YYREEE (reference sequence).

This clonotype was seen ten or more times. J is TRBJ2-3 and V is TRBV28, with D perhaps matching TRBD1 or TRBD2 (7 bases each). There are 14 residues in the CDR3. From germline, CDR1 is MDHEN and CDR2 SYDVKM. V gave up 11 bases and J gave up 3 bases, with 18 bases separating them. The CDR3, as DNA: TGTGCCGGGAGGGGGCGGCGAACAACAGATACGCAGTATTTT. Residues: CAGRGRRTTDTQYF.

The rearrangement joins TRBV7-9 to TRBJ2-7, with D perhaps assigned TRBD1 or TRBD2 (6 bases each). Germline CDR1 is SEHNR and CDR2 is FQNEAQ (reference sequence). The V end lost 5 bases, the J end lost 0 bases, and 14 bases lay between the germline ends. The CDR3 is made up of 15 amino acids. For the CDR3, the DNA is TGTGCCAGCAGCCGGGGGCAGGCCGTCTCCTACGAGCAGTACTTC. Its translation is CASSRGQAVSYEQYF.

This clonotype was counted between two and nine times. The V and J genes are TRBV5-1 and TRBJ2-7, with 8 positions matching TRBD2. This CDR3 has 14 residues. Germline loops: CDR1 SGHRS, CDR2 YFSETQ. V shed 0 bases and J 4 bases; nucleotides not matched to a gene: 3. CDR3 DNA sequence: TGCGCCAGCAGCTTGGAACGGGAGGGATACGAGCAGTACTTC. Protein: CASSLEREGYEQYF.

This clonotype appeared a few times. The chain is built from TRBV7-2 and TRBJ2-2; D ambiguous. Germline V CDR1 and CDR2: SGHTA, FQGNSA. The CDR3 covers 15 residues. V lost 3 bases to trimming and J lost 0 bases, with 8 bases between them. The CDR3 here is CASSFKFTNTGELFF. The CDR3 DNA reads TGTGCCAGCAGCTTTAAGTTCACGAACACCGGGGAGCTGTTTTTT.

This clonotype was counted ten times or more. J is TRBJ1-5 and V is TRBV20-1; 7 bases line up with TRBD1. V dropped 6 bases and J dropped 4; count of bases not matched to a gene: 9. The CDR3 runs to 14 residues. CDR1 is DFQATT and CDR2 is SNEGSKA in the germline V gene (reference sequence). The CDR3 nucleotides read TGCAGTGCCAGGAGGACAGGCGAAAATCAGCCCCAGCATTTT. Protein sequence: CSARRTGENQPQHF.

This chain's CDR3 is CASSLVFAENEQYF. CDR3 sequence (DNA): TGTGCCAGCAGCTTAGTATTCGCAGAGAACGAGCAGTACTTC. The chain has TRBV11-2 and TRBJ2-7; D is ambiguous. The CDR3 is made up of 14 amino acids. CDR1 is SGHAT, CDR2 FQNNGV, per germline. Between the trimmed V and J ends, which lost 1 base and 5 bases, there was a span of 12 bases.

The chain employs TRBV7-9 and TRBJ2-1; TRBD1 agrees at 7 bases. The CDR3 runs 15 residues. CDR1 SEHNR and CDR2 FQNEAQ come from the germline V gene (reference sequence). Germline trimming cut 4 bases from V and 8 bases from J; bases unmatched to any gene: 11. CDR3 nucleotides: TGTGCCAGCAGCTCGCACAGGGGCAGGAGCGATGAGCAGTTCTTC. Its translation: CASSSHRGRSDEQFF. The full variable domain, in which reference TRBV7-9 and TRBJ2-1 provide the parts outside the CDR3, is DTGVSQNPRHKITKRGQNVTFRCDPISEHNRLYWYRQTLGQGPEFLTYFQNEAQLEKSRLLSDRFSAERPKGSFSTLEIQRTEQGDSAMYLCASSSHRGRSDEQFFGPGTRLTVL.

There are many counts of this clonotype. The DNA of the CDR3 is TGTGCCAGCAGTGCGCCGGGCCTCGGAAGAGAGACCCAGTACTTC. Protein sequence: CASSAPGLGRETQYF. The chain joins TRBV6-1 to TRBJ2-5; D unclear. Trimming took 4 bases from V and 4 from J, leaving 16 bases between them. Germline V gene lookup returns CDR1 MNHNS and CDR2 SASEGT. The CDR3 covers 15 residues.

This clonotype has just a few counts. The rearrangement uses TRBV2 and TRBJ1-2; D is uncertain. V gave up 0 bases and J gave up 4 bases, with 9 bases separating them. CDR1 and CDR2 from the germline V gene are SNHLY and FYNNEI. The CDR3 totals 14 residues. The CDR3 DNA sequence: TGTGCCAGCAGTGAAGCCGCCAATGGCTATGGCTACACCTTC. Its translation is CASSEAANGYGYTF.

This clonotype was seen at least ten times. V and J are TRBV11-2 and TRBJ2-1; D is uncertain. The CDR3 is made up of 14 amino acids. The germline V gene has CDR1 SGHAT and CDR2 FQNNGV. Between the trimmed V and J ends, which lost 0 bases and 3 bases, there was a span of 6 bases. The CDR3 DNA follows: TGTGCCAGCAGCTTAGACGGCTTCTACAATGAGCAGTTCTTC. Protein: CASSLDGFYNEQFF.

This clonotype was found many times. The rearrangement joins TRBV12-3 or TRBV12-4 to TRBJ2-1, with TRBD1 identical over 9 bases. The V and J ends lost 6 bases and 6 bases, in that order; junction bases with no gene match: 9. The CDR3 totals 15 residues. The CDR3 is CASSLRTGVPNEQFF. The DNA for the CDR3 is TGTGCCAGCAGCCTACGGACAGGGGTTCCCAATGAGCAGTTCTTC.

This clonotype was seen a few times. The genes are TRBV5-1 and TRBJ1-1, with 7 bases lining up with TRBD1. V dropped 4 bases and J dropped 3; count of bases not matched to a gene: 9. Germline CDR1 SGHRS, CDR2 YFSETQ. This CDR3 region has 15 residues. CDR3 coding DNA: TGCGCCAGCAGCGCGACGGGACAGACTTACACTGAAGCTTTCTTT. Translating it yields CASSATGQTYTEAFF. The full variable domain, rest sourced from reference TRBV5-1 and TRBJ1-1, is KAGVTQTPRYLIKTRGQQVTLSCSPISGHRSVSWYQQTPGQGLQFLFEYFSETQRNKGNFPGRFSGRQFSNSRSEMNVSTLELGDSALYLCASSATGQTYTEAFFGQGTRLTVV.

This clonotype was seen repeatedly, ten times or more. This chain joins TRBV6-6 and TRBJ2-1; the D gene is possibly TRBD1 (7 bases). The CDR3 runs to 15 residues. V was trimmed by 6 bases and J by 9 bases, leaving 21 bases between them. CDR1 is MNHNY, CDR2 SVGAGI, per germline (reference sequence). CDR3 DNA: TGTGCCAGCAGCCATACACAGGGGAGGTTTATTGAGCAGTTCTTC. This gives the protein CASSHTQGRFIEQFF.

This clonotype was recorded at least ten times. The chain has TRBV7-2 and TRBJ1-1; 9 nucleotides agree with TRBD1. Germline V CDR1 and CDR2: SGHTA, FQGNSA. This CDR3 contains 15 residues. V was pared by 4 bases and J by 4 bases, with 7 bases of the junction left unmatched. The CDR3 bases are TGTGCCAGCAGCTCACAGGGGGCGGGTAGCACTGAAGCTTTCTTT. Amino acid sequence: CASSSQGAGSTEAFF.

The chain links TRBV11-2 to TRBJ2-1; 7 bases line up with TRBD2. This CDR3 spans 15 amino acids. Germline V gene data show CDR1 as SGHAT and CDR2 as FQNNGV. The J segment lost 10 bases and the V segment lost 2 bases, leaving 11 bases of the junction unmatched. This CDR3 is CASSLFTGLGVEQFF. The DNA of the CDR3 is TGTGCCAGCAGCTTATTCACCGGACTAGGGGTCGAGCAGTTCTTC.

This clonotype has more than one count but fewer than ten. The V gene is TRBV6-2 or TRBV6-3, the J gene TRBJ1-5; no clear D. Germline CDR1 is MNHEY and CDR2 is SVGEGT. The CDR3 contains 15 residues. V gave up 6 bases and J gave up 0 bases, with 12 bases separating them. The CDR3 protein is CASRERTNSNQPQHF. CDR3 bases: TGTGCCAGCAGAGAAAGGACCAATAGCAATCAGCCCCAGCATTTT.